Listed below are T cell receptor beta chains from one sample, sequenced in a study of T cells in localized non-small cell lung cancer. Clones were read by immunoSEQ multiplex PCR, and TCRdb kept only the in-frame ones, dropping some. The sample has 19,000 or so clones; around four fifths are singletons. Source: peripheral blood, taken before any cancer treatment. The source of these receptors is a male donor aged 60 or older with stage III lung adenocarcinoma. CDR3s include the opening cysteine and the closing phenylalanine or tryptophan. A D gene is named only where the DNA matches it firmly. Clone size, where shown, is once, few, many, or a class for clones that have expanded.

>17|TRBV27|-|-|TRBJ1-6
TGTGCCAGCAGCAATAATATACAGGGCTCCTATAATTCACCCCTCCACTTT
CASSNNIQGSYNSPLHF
>15|TRBV2|-|TRBD1|TRBJ1-2
TGTGCCAGCAGGATACCGACAGGGGGCCTCTATGGCTACACCTTC
CASRIPTGGLYGYTF
>14|TRBV15|-|-|TRBJ2-3
TGTGCCACCAGCAGGGGCTCCAGCACAGATACGCAGTATTTT
CATSRGSSTDTQYF
>15|TRBV6-5|-|TRBD1|TRBJ2-7
TGTGCCAGCAGTTACTTGAGGGGGCCGCCCTACGAGCAGTACTTC
CASSYLRGPPYEQYF
>13|TRBV5-8|-|-|TRBJ2-5
TGTGCCAGCGGGCGCGGGGCCCAAGAGACCCAGTACTTC
CASGRGAQETQYF
>14|TRBV29-1|once|-|TRBJ1-5
TGCAGCGTGGGACACTCGGGGGAGGGTCAGCCCCAGCATTTT
CSVGHSGEGQPQHF
>18|TRBV5-6|-|TRBD2|TRBJ2-3
TGTGCCAGCAGCGACGGGACAAATGGACTAGCGGTCACAGATACGCAGTATTTT
CASSDGTNGLAVTDTQYF
>15|TRBV6-5|-|-|TRBJ2-2
TGTGCCAGCAGTCCGGGACACACGAACACCGGGGAGCTGTTTTTT
CASSPGHTNTGELFF
>14|TRBV7-7|-|TRBD1|TRBJ2-5
TGTGCTAGCAGCCGGGACAGGGGGGGAGAGACCCAGTACTTC
CASSRDRGGETQYF
>15|TRBV9|few|-|TRBJ1-1
TGTGCCAGCAGCGTAGGGGCGGAGCAGTTGATCGGGGCTTTCTTT
CASSVGAEQLIGAFF